A selection of T cell receptor beta chains follows, all from one sample in a study of OX40 agonist ivuxolimab in advanced cancers. Libraries were prepared by immunoSEQ multiplex PCR; TCRdb keeps only in-frame clonotypes and omits some of them. The sample consists of about 58,000 clones, roughly 87% of them appearing once. Sequenced here: CD4+ or CD8+ T cells sorted from blood, sampled in a trial of the OX40 agonist ivuxolimab. The receptors originated from an adult with an advanced solid tumor such as melanoma, head and neck, liver or kidney cancer. Both conserved end residues are trimmed from each CDR3.

cdr3_aa: ASSTHGGPGEQY
j_call: TRBJ2-7
v_call: TRBV9

cdr3_aa: ASSSRVTKNIQY
j_call: TRBJ2-4
v_call: TRBV11-2

cdr3_aa: ASSPQGDNYGYT
j_call: TRBJ1-2
v_call: TRBV7-3

cdr3_aa: ASSSVRQALKNEQY
j_call: TRBJ2-7
v_call: TRBV5-6

cdr3_aa: ASSRQGNSGNTIY
j_call: TRBJ1-3
v_call: TRBV6-1

cdr3_aa: ASSDLEGTEAF
j_call: TRBJ1-1
v_call: TRBV2

cdr3_aa: ASSLASGGLYNEQF
j_call: TRBJ2-1
v_call: TRBV5-1

cdr3_aa: ASNLFGSQGNQPQH
j_call: TRBJ1-5
v_call: TRBV19

cdr3_aa: AIRAGGQLYEQY
j_call: TRBJ2-7
v_call: TRBV10-3

cdr3_aa: ASTSGTSGGANEQF
j_call: TRBJ2-1
v_call: TRBV5-1

cdr3_aa: AGPDGTSGGGSYEQY
j_call: TRBJ2-7
v_call: TRBV2

cdr3_aa: ASSVNQMNTEAF
j_call: TRBJ1-1
v_call: TRBV9

cdr3_aa: ASRGGTGNTGELF
j_call: TRBJ2-2
v_call: TRBV2

cdr3_aa: ASSLPGQGNEQY
j_call: TRBJ2-7
v_call: TRBV7-8

cdr3_aa: AWIKRGSQETQY
j_call: TRBJ2-5
v_call: TRBV30

cdr3_aa: ASSPDGGFGKNIQY
j_call: TRBJ2-4
v_call: TRBV7-2

cdr3_aa: ASSQDALASSGANVLT
j_call: TRBJ2-6
v_call: TRBV4-2

cdr3_aa: ASSLGTPSNQPQH
j_call: TRBJ1-5
v_call: TRBV7-2

cdr3_aa: ASSPLGLSYEQY
j_call: TRBJ2-7
v_call: TRBV27

cdr3_aa: ASSLEGATGYGYT
j_call: TRBJ1-2
v_call: TRBV27

cdr3_aa: ASSEGQARGNSPLH
j_call: TRBJ1-6
v_call: TRBV9

cdr3_aa: ASSQYPRQANTEAF
j_call: TRBJ1-1
v_call: TRBV7-9

cdr3_aa: ASSLAGGSFSPLH
j_call: TRBJ1-6
v_call: TRBV7-9

cdr3_aa: ASSQPGTLGEKLF
j_call: TRBJ1-4
v_call: TRBV19

cdr3_aa: ASSYLGQGPETQY
j_call: TRBJ2-5
v_call: TRBV2

cdr3_aa: ASSQAGSSLTNYGYT
j_call: TRBJ1-2
v_call: TRBV4-1

cdr3_aa: ASSLLSSGELF
j_call: TRBJ2-2
v_call: TRBV4-1

cdr3_aa: ASRGPSQAEQY
j_call: TRBJ2-7
v_call: TRBV28

cdr3_aa: ASSLWDSVAGYT
j_call: TRBJ1-2
v_call: TRBV28

cdr3_aa: ASSLRSGGFTGELF
j_call: TRBJ2-2
v_call: TRBV7-2

cdr3_aa: ASSMTGGDTQY
j_call: TRBJ2-3
v_call: TRBV25-1

cdr3_aa: ASSLGRETQY
j_call: TRBJ2-5
v_call: TRBV13

cdr3_aa: ASSLAVRGHGYT
j_call: TRBJ1-2
v_call: TRBV11-3

cdr3_aa: ASSLQGRTDSNQPQH
j_call: TRBJ1-5
v_call: TRBV5-6

cdr3_aa: ASSSATNEKLF
j_call: TRBJ1-4
v_call: TRBV5-4

cdr3_aa: ASGTGQGAYEQY
j_call: TRBJ2-7
v_call: TRBV19

cdr3_aa: ASSLDRGRTEAF
j_call: TRBJ1-1
v_call: TRBV7-2